This T cell receptor beta chain was identified in a study of vaccination effects on CD4 cells after COVID-19. Before sequencing took place, the ViraFEST assay used viral peptide pools to expand antigen-specific CD4+ T cells. After less than 11 days in culture, the CD4+ T cells were isolated. Each participant was given two doses of one vaccine (BNT162b2 or mRNA-1273). Previously uninfected by SARS-CoV-2, the vaccine recipients also showed negative nucleocapsid antibodies. A few million PBMC per well received 10 IU/ml IL-2 and around 11 ug/ml peptides in culture. IL-2 medium supplanted half the medium on days 3 and 7. Sequenced by immunoSEQ multiplex PCR; TCRdb stores in-frame clones only, minus some. The sample contains some 14,000 clones, around three quarters of which appear only once. The V and J ends lost 7 bases and 9 bases respectively, with 10 bases between them. Germline V gives CDR1 MNHEY, CDR2 SVGAGI. The CDR3 is 12 amino acids.

As to this clone: No antigen is known for it.

The clonotype comes from a human donor who received a COVID-19 vaccine. The sample here was CD4+ T cells from PBMCs cultured with SARS-CoV-2 spike peptides, taken after COVID-19 vaccination. J is TRBJ1-6 and V is TRBV6-5; no reliable D call. The CDR3 DNA follows: TGTGCCAGCACCGATGGTGGTTCACCCCTCCACTTT. Its translation: CASTDGGSPLHF.